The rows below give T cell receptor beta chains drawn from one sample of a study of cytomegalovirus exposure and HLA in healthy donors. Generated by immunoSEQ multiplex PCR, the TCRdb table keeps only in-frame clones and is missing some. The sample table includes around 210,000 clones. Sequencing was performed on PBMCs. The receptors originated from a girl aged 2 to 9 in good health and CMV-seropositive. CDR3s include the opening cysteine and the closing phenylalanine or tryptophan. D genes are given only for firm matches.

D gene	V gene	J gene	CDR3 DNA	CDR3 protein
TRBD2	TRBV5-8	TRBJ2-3	TGTGCCAGCAGCTTTGAAAAGAGGGAGGGATACACAGATACGCAGTATTTT	CASSFEKREGYTDTQYF
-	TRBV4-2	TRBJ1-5	TGTGCCAGCAGCCAAGCGGACACTGGGAATAGCAATCAGCCCCAGCATTTT	CASSQADTGNSNQPQHF
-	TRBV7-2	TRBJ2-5	TGTGCCAGCAGCTTAGATAGGACTTCCGAAGAGACCCAGTACTTC	CASSLDRTSEETQYF
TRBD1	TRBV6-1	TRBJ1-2	TGTGCCAGCAGCGAGAGGGACAGGGTGGACTATGGCTACACCTTC	CASSERDRVDYGYTF
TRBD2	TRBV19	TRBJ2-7	TGTGCCAGTAGTATCAGAGGGGAGGGTTCCTACGAGCAGTACTTC	CASSIRGEGSYEQYF
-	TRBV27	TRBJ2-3	TGTGCCAGCAGTTTTTTGGAGGACGGCACAGATACGCAGTATTTT	CASSFLEDGTDTQYF
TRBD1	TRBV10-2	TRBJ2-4	TGCGCCAGCAGTGAGTGGACAGGGAAGAGTAGCATTCAGTACTTC	CASSEWTGKSSIQYF
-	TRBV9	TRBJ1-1	TGTGCCAGCAGCGTATCACAGAGGGCCACTGAAGCTTTCTTT	CASSVSQRATEAFF
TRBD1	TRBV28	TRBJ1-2	TGTGCCAGCAGTACCCCACCGGGACAGGGGCCCCCCACGAACTATGGCTACACCTTC	CASSTPPGQGPPTNYGYTF
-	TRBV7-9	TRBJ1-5	TGTGCCAGCAGCTTCGAAGGGGGCAATCAGCCCCAGCATTTT	CASSFEGGNQPQHF
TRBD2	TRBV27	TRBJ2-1	TGTGCCAGCAGTTTAGTAGCGGGCCGGTACAATGAGCAGTTCTTC	CASSLVAGRYNEQFF
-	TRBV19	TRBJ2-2	TGTGCCAGTACCTTGGGGTATGGACAGAACCCTCGAAACACCGGGGAGCTGTTTTTT	CASTLGYGQNPRNTGELFF
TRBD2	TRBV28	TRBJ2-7	TGTGCCAGCAGTGCTCGCACTAGCGGGTACCCCTACGAGCAGTACTTC	CASSARTSGYPYEQYF
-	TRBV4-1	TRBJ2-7	TGCGCCAGCAGCCAATCCATCGGGGTTAGCTCCTACGAGCAGTACTTC	CASSQSIGVSSYEQYF
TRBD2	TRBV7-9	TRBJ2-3	TGTGCCAGCAGCTTAGGGAGCGGGAGTGGGAAAAATACGCAGTATTTT	CASSLGSGSGKNTQYF
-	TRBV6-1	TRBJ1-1	TGTGCCAGCAGTGCCGAGACAGAGATGAACACTGAAGCTTTCTTT	CASSAETEMNTEAFF
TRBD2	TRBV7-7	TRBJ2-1	TGTGCTAGCAGCTTAGAGACGGGAGGGACTGAGCAGTTCTTC	CASSLETGGTEQFF
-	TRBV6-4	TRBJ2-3	TGTGCCAGCAGTGACATAGCCACAGGGACAGATACGCAGTATTTT	CASSDIATGTDTQYF
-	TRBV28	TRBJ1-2	TGTGCCAGCAGTTTTAAAGGCTACACCTTC	CASSFKGYTF
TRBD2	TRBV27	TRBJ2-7	TGTGCCAGCAGGGGACTAGCGGGAGGGCCGTACGAGCAGTACTTC	CASRGLAGGPYEQYF
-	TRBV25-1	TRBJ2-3	TGTGCCAGCAGTGCGGCGGGCGCCAGCACAGATACGCAGTATTTT	CASSAAGASTDTQYF
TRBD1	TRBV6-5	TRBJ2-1	TGTGCCAGCAGCTACGACAGGGTCAACAATGAGCAGTTCTTC	CASSYDRVNNEQFF
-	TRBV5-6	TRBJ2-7	TGTGCCAGCAGCCCAGCGGGCGCCCCTTACGAGCAGTACTTC	CASSPAGAPYEQYF
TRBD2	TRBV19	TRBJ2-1	TGTGCCAGTAGTATTGTGATCGGGCGGGAGTCCCACTTTGAGCAGTTCTTC	CASSIVIGRESHFEQFF
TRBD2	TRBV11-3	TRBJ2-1	TGTGCCAGCAGCTTACTAGCGGGAGGGTCCTACAATGAGCAGTTCTTC	CASSLLAGGSYNEQFF
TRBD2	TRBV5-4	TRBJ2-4	TGTGCCAGCAGCTTTAAGCGGGAGAAGGAAAACATTCAGTACTTC	CASSFKREKENIQYF
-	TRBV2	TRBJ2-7	TGTGCCAGCAGAACCGGGTCAAAGGAGGAGCAGTACTTC	CASRTGSKEEQYF
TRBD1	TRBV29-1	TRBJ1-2	TGCAGCGTTGTCCCTTATGGACAGGGGGTGGGCGGCTACACCTTC	CSVVPYGQGVGGYTF
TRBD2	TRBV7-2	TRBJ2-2	TGTGCCAGCAGCTTGGGAGGGGCCGGTGGGACCGGGGAGCTGTTTTTT	CASSLGGAGGTGELFF
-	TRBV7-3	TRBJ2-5	TGTGCCAGCAGTCTAGGGGCAGGGGAGACCCAGTACTTC	CASSLGAGETQYF
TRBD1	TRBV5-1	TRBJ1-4	TGCGCCAGCAGCTACCAGGGGGTTAATGAAAAACTGTTTTTT	CASSYQGVNEKLFF